This TCR beta chain derives from a study of T cell responses to AZD1222 COVID-19 vaccine. The study, taken as a whole, reports: Clonal diversity may have been underestimated in mostly white British donors.

Of note for this clone: Its specificity is not known.

The table came from immunoSEQ multiplex PCR; TCRdb's copy has only in-frame clones and leaves some out. The profile shows some 140,000 clones, 90% to 95% of them singletons. The sequencing used peripheral blood, collected 28 days after the second AZD1222 dose. This TCR was sampled from an adult who received the AZD1222 COVID-19 vaccine.

The CDR3 coding sequence is TGTGCCAGCAGCCGCTCCGGGACTAGCGCCTACGAGCAGTACTTC. Translated, it gives CASSRSGTSAYEQYF. The gene calls are TRBV27 and TRBJ2-7, with 10 bases aligning to TRBD2. Germline values: CDR1 MNHEY, CDR2 SMNVEV (reference sequence). There are 15 residues in the CDR3. Trimming took 6 bases from V and 2 from J; bases not matched to a gene: 7.